A single sample gave rise to the 16 T cell receptor beta chains below, sequenced in a study of shared clonotypes between healthy human individuals. Sequencing was performed with immunoSEQ multiplex PCR; in TCRdb, only in-frame clones are kept and a portion is missing. The sample holds roughly 1,000,000 clones, about four fifths seen once. Sequencing was performed on memory CD4+ T cells from PBMCs. Subset defined: CD45RA-negative fraction. These receptors all come from a man aged 18 to 29 in good health. Some clones in this sample may be carry-over from other donors' samples.

The rearrangement joins TRBV18 to TRBJ1-1; D is unresolved. The CDR3 loop spans 15 amino acids. CDR1 is KGHSH, CDR2 LQKENI, per germline. Trimming cost V 1 base and J 1 base, with 10 bases left between them. The CDR3 here is CASSPRRAWNTEAFF. The CDR3 DNA sequence: TGTGCCAGCTCACCACGGCGTGCCTGGAACACTGAAGCTTTCTTT.

The chain joins TRBV5-1 to TRBJ1-2; D call uncertain. Germline CDR1 reads SGHRS; CDR2 reads YFSETQ. The length of the CDR3 is 13 residues. The V end lost 0 bases, the J end lost 6 bases, and 9 bases lay between the germline ends. The CDR3 here is CASSLALDDGYTF. CDR3 coding DNA: TGCGCCAGCAGCTTGGCCTTAGACGATGGCTACACCTTC.

The chain uses TRBV18 and TRBJ1-1; no reliable D call. This CDR3 contains 15 residues. V lost 6 bases and J lost 6, with 20 bases in between. Germline V gene lookup returns CDR1 KGHSH and CDR2 LQKENI. The CDR3 nucleotides are TGTGCCAGCTCCCCCCTTACAGCCCTAGTGTCTGAAGCTTTCTTT. It yields the protein CASSPLTALVSEAFF. The full variable domain, in which reference TRBV18 and TRBJ1-1 provide the parts outside the CDR3, is NAGVMQNPRHLVRRRGQEARLRCSPMKGHSHVYWYRQLPEEGLKFMVYLQKENIIDESGMPKERFSAEFPKEGPSILRIQQVVRGDSAAYFCASSPLTALVSEAFFGQGTRLTVV.

The V and J genes are TRBV7-9 and TRBJ2-2; the match to TRBD2 covers 10 bases. This CDR3 is built from 18 residues. CDR1 is SEHNR, CDR2 FQNEAQ, per germline (reference sequence). Germline trimming cut 5 bases from V and 6 bases from J; bases unmatched to any gene: 15. The CDR3 DNA is TGTGCCAGCAGCGCTGGGCGAGCTAGCGGGAGAGGAGCCGGGGAGCTGTTTTTT. Translation gives CASSAGRASGRGAGELFF.

This clone came up once. The rearrangement links TRBV2 to TRBJ2-5; TRBD1 is a possible D gene (5 bases). There are 16 residues in the CDR3. Per germline, CDR1 SNHLY and CDR2 FYNNEI. The V end lost 3 bases, the J end lost 1 base, and 15 bases lay between the germline ends. CDR3 protein: CASSDVGVRAQETQYF. DNA for the CDR3: TGTGCCAGCAGTGATGTCGGTGTCAGGGCCCAAGAGACCCAGTACTTC.

The genes are TRBV29-1 and TRBJ1-1, with D unresolved. In germline, CDR1 is SQVTM, CDR2 ANQGSEA. The V and J ends lost 7 bases and 0 bases respectively, with 9 bases between them. CDR3 size: 12 residues. The CDR3 DNA reads TGCAGCGGGTCTCCATTGAACACTGAAGCTTTCTTT. Its protein product is CSGSPLNTEAFF. The entire variable domain, with the rest obtained from reference TRBV29-1 and TRBJ1-1, is as follows: SAVISQKPSRDICQRGTSLTIQCQVDSQVTMMFWYRQQPGQSLTLIATANQGSEATYESGFVIDKFPISRPNLTFSTLTVSNMSPEDSSIYLCSGSPLNTEAFFGQGTRLTVV.

To note about this clone: The sample holds other DNA sequences that translate to the same CDR3. This chain connects TRBV19 to TRBJ2-7; a weak D match, TRBD1 (5 bases). CDR3 length: 13 amino acids. CDR1 LNHDA and CDR2 SQIVND come from the germline V gene (reference sequence). Trimming cost V 3 bases and J 3 bases, with 9 bases left between them. In DNA, the CDR3 is TGTGCCAGTAGTATTAGGCAGGGCTACGAGCAGTACTTC. Residues: CASSIRQGYEQYF.

V and J are TRBV29-1 and TRBJ2-5; TRBD2 agrees at 9 bases. V shed 7 bases and J 5 bases; nucleotides not matched to a gene: 5. Germline V lookup: CDR1 SQVTM, CDR2 ANQGSEA. This CDR3 has 12 amino acids. The CDR3 spells CSAGLARETQYF. CDR3 nucleotide sequence: TGCAGCGCGGGACTAGCTAGGGAGACCCAGTACTTC.

The rearrangement links TRBV28 to TRBJ2-3; no definite D call. Germline V gene lookup returns CDR1 MDHEN and CDR2 SYDVKM. This CDR3 has 13 residues. The germline V and J ends were trimmed by 3 bases and 7 bases, with 11 bases remaining between them. The CDR3 DNA sequence: TGTGCCAGCAGTTTTTTACGAGAGCATACGCAGTATTTT. Residues: CASSFLREHTQYF.

The V gene is TRBV5-6, the J gene TRBJ2-2; tentative D call: TRBD1 (6 bases). V gave up 3 bases and J gave up 0 bases, with 21 bases separating them. The CDR3 has 19 amino acids. Per germline, CDR1 SGHDT and CDR2 YYEEEE. The CDR3 sequence: CASSSNLIVRGPNTGELFF. The CDR3 DNA is TGTGCCAGCAGCTCCAATCTAATTGTCAGGGGTCCGAACACCGGGGAGCTGTTTTTT.

J is TRBJ1-4 and V is TRBV5-1; maybe TRBD1 (5 bases). Trimming removed 1 base from V and 4 bases from J, with 14 bases in between. This CDR3 is built from 16 residues. Germline V gene lookup returns CDR1 SGHRS and CDR2 YFSETQ. The CDR3 sequence: CASSLFPAGSNEKLFF. The CDR3 DNA is TGCGCCAGCAGCTTGTTTCCCGCAGGGAGTAATGAAAAACTGTTTTTT. The full variable domain, rest sourced from reference TRBV5-1 and TRBJ1-4, is KAGVTQTPRYLIKTRGQQVTLSCSPISGHRSVSWYQQTPGQGLQFLFEYFSETQRNKGNFPGRFSGRQFSNSRSEMNVSTLELGDSALYLCASSLFPAGSNEKLFFGSGTQLSVL.

The chain joins TRBV28 to TRBJ2-1; 8 bases map to TRBD1. The CDR3 spans 15 residues. V lost 5 bases to trimming and J lost 2 bases; unmatched junction nucleotides: 5. Germline CDR1 MDHEN, CDR2 SYDVKM. This CDR3 is CASSPAGGTYNEQFF. The CDR3 DNA is TGTGCCAGCAGTCCGGCAGGGGGCACCTACAATGAGCAGTTCTTC.

In nucleotides, the CDR3 is TGCGCCAGCAGCTTGGGACCTTTAGGTGAAGCTTTCTTT. Protein: CASSLGPLGEAFF. V usage is TRBV5-1 and J usage is TRBJ1-1, with D unclear. The CDR3 has 13 residues. CDR1 is SGHRS, CDR2 YFSETQ, per germline. Trimming removed 0 bases from V and 7 bases from J, with 10 bases in between.

This chain connects TRBV19 to TRBJ2-3, with TRBD1 as a possible D gene (6 bases). CDR3 size: 14 residues. Germline loops: CDR1 LNHDA, CDR2 SQIVND (reference sequence). The V end lost 10 bases, the J end lost 0 bases, and 14 bases lay between the germline ends. CDR3 region: CATRDRPSTDTQYF. CDR3 DNA: TGTGCCACACGCGACAGGCCGAGCACAGATACGCAGTATTTT.

This clone was counted once. This chain connects TRBV30 to TRBJ2-7, with D unclear. Between the trimmed V and J ends, which lost 3 bases and 1 base, there was a span of 7 bases. Germline values: CDR1 GTSNPN, CDR2 SVGIG (reference sequence). There are 12 residues in the CDR3. The CDR3 region has the DNA TGTGCCTGGAGGGCCAGGTCCTACGAGCAGTACTTC. This sequence encodes CAWRARSYEQYF. The variable domain in full, with the rest retrieved from reference TRBV30 and TRBJ2-7, is SQTIHQWPATLVQPVGSPLSLECTVEGTSNPNLYWYRQAAGRGLQLLFYSVGIGQISSEVPQNLSASRPQDRQFILSSKKLLLSDSGFYLCAWRARSYEQYFGPGTRLTVT.

Comments on this clone: Other DNA sequences in the same sample also yield this CDR3. The chain is built from TRBV7-8 and TRBJ2-3; D not resolved. Trimming left V 0 bases short and J 0 bases short, with 4 bases between. Germline V gives CDR1 SGHVS, CDR2 FQNEAQ. The CDR3 covers 14 residues. DNA of the CDR3: TGTGCCAGCAGCTTAGCGGGGAGCACAGATACGCAGTATTTT. This translates into CASSLAGSTDTQYF.